The 17 T cell receptor beta chains in this list originate from one sample, sequenced in a study of T cell responses to AZD1222 COVID-19 vaccine. The data were produced by immunoSEQ multiplex PCR, yet TCRdb's version contains in-frame clones alone and is incomplete. The sample shows 200,000 or so clones, roughly 92% of them seen only once. Sequencing was performed on peripheral blood, taken 28 days after the second AZD1222 dose. These receptor sequences come from an adult who received the AZD1222 COVID-19 vaccine.

This rearrangement joins TRBV6-6 to TRBJ2-7; the D gene is possibly TRBD1 (6 bases). The CDR3 is 16 amino acids. Trimming removed 0 bases from V and 5 bases from J, with 17 bases in between. Germline CDR1 and CDR2: MNHNY and SVGAGI (reference sequence). The DNA of the CDR3 is TGTGCCAGCAGTTACTCACCCGGGACATCTAGCAACGAGCAGTACTTC. It codes for CASSYSPGTSSNEQYF.

This chain uses TRBV27 with TRBJ2-3; 11 nucleotides line up with TRBD2. The CDR3 contains 16 residues. Unmatched junction bases numbered 6, after V lost 5 bases and J lost 2 bases. Germline V CDR1 and CDR2: MNHEY, SMNVEV (reference sequence). CDR3 bases: TGTGCCAGCAGTCCTACTAGCGGGGGCCTCACAGATACGCAGTATTTT. Its protein product is CASSPTSGGLTDTQYF.

V and J are TRBV14 and TRBJ1-6, with TRBD1 identical over 10 bases. This CDR3 comprises 14 residues. CDR1 SGHDN and CDR2 FVKESK come from the germline V gene. J lost 10 bases, V lost 5 bases, and 5 bases had no gene match. The CDR3 is CASSLTGGVSPLHF. For the CDR3, the DNA is TGTGCCAGCAGCTTGACAGGGGGCGTGTCACCCCTCCACTTT.

CDR3 sequence (DNA): TGTGCCACCAGCAACTATGGGGCTAGCGGGGGGGCCCGGGAGCAGTTCTTC. Its translation: CATSNYGASGGAREQFF. The rearrangement links TRBV15 to TRBJ2-1; 12 nucleotides match TRBD2. The CDR3 consists of 17 residues. The V segment lost 4 bases and the J segment 10 bases; nucleotides outside the gene matches: 14. Germline-derived CDR1 and CDR2 are LNHNV and YYDKDF (reference sequence).

This clone turned up a few times. The gene calls are TRBV6-1 and TRBJ1-2; perhaps TRBD1 as D (6 bases). Trimming left V 3 bases short and J 7 bases short, with 18 bases between. Germline loops: CDR1 MNHNS, CDR2 SASEGT. This CDR3 contains 15 residues. The chain's CDR3 is CASSEGGSISSGYTF. The CDR3 nucleotides are TGTGCCAGCAGTGAGGGGGGCTCAATCTCATCTGGCTACACCTTC.

The CDR3 reads CASSLDPREASPLHF. The CDR3 DNA is TGTGCCAGCAGCTTAGATCCCAGGGAGGCCTCACCCCTCCACTTT. The chain has TRBV7-8 and TRBJ1-6; tentative D call: TRBD1 (5 bases). The CDR3 runs to 15 residues. V was shortened by 1 base and J by 10 bases, with 14 bases between the two germline ends. CDR1 is SGHVS, CDR2 FQNEAQ, per germline. The full variable domain, its missing parts supplied by reference TRBV7-8 and TRBJ1-6, is GAGVSQSPRYKVAKRGQDVALRCDPISGHVSLFWYQQALGQGPEFLTYFQNEAQLDKSGLPSDRFFAERPEGSVSTLKIQRTQQEDSAVYLCASSLDPREASPLHFGNGTRLTVT.

This clone was recorded once. The sample carries other DNA sequences with the same CDR3. The CDR3 spells CSALNTEAFF. The CDR3 DNA follows: TGCAGCGCATTAAACACTGAAGCTTTCTTT. The chain carries TRBV29-1 and TRBJ1-1; D not resolved. This CDR3 contains 10 residues. CDR1 and CDR2 (germline): SQVTM, ANQGSEA. V was shortened by 7 bases and J by 2 bases, with 5 bases between the two germline ends.

V gene TRBV5-1 combines with J gene TRBJ2-5; D gene uncertain. Germline values: CDR1 SGHRS, CDR2 YFSETQ. The CDR3 is made up of 11 amino acids. The ends were cut back, 4 bases at V and 5 bases at J, with 6 bases in the middle. CDR3 nucleotide sequence: TGCGCCAGCAGCCAGTCGGAGACCCAGTACTTC. Protein product: CASSQSETQYF.

The rearrangement joins TRBV27 to TRBJ1-3, with D perhaps TRBD1 (5 bases). The CDR3 has 15 residues. CDR1 is MNHEY, CDR2 SMNVEV, per germline (reference sequence). V gave up 5 bases and J gave up 0 bases, with 11 bases separating them. CDR3 region: CASSPWGLSGNTIYF. The CDR3 region has the DNA TGTGCCAGCAGTCCCTGGGGACTCTCTGGAAACACCATATATTTT.

The rearrangement links TRBV24-1 to TRBJ1-2; D gene unclear. The CDR3 sequence is 13 residues long. V gave up 4 bases and J gave up 4 bases, with 9 bases separating them. Germline V CDR1 and CDR2: KGHDR, SFDVKD. DNA for the CDR3: TGTGCCACCAGTGAAGGACTGGGCTATGGCTACACCTTC. Encoded protein: CATSEGLGYGYTF.

The chain has TRBV27 and TRBJ1-2; 8 bases line up with TRBD1. The V segment lost 4 bases and the J segment 7 bases; nucleotides outside the gene matches: 8. CDR3 length: 14 residues. Germline V gene lookup returns CDR1 MNHEY and CDR2 SMNVEV (reference sequence). The CDR3 nucleotides read TGTGCCAGCAGTTCCTCGAGGACAGGGTCTGGCTACACCTTC. It translates to CASSSSRTGSGYTF.

The CDR3: CAWEYMGGTEAFF. The CDR3 nucleotides are TGTGCCTGGGAGTACATGGGAGGCACTGAAGCTTTCTTT. This sequence joins TRBV30 and TRBJ1-1; no definite D call. Germline loops: CDR1 GTSNPN, CDR2 SVGIG (reference sequence). The CDR3 loop spans 13 amino acids. V was pared by 5 bases and J by 4 bases, with 14 bases between.

The rearrangement uses TRBV4-1 and TRBJ2-6, with D maybe TRBD2 (6 bases). This CDR3 spans 15 amino acids. V shed 3 bases and J shed 0 bases, with 6 bases lying between them. CDR1 and CDR2 from the germline V gene are MGHRA and YSYEKL. In DNA, the CDR3 is TGCGCCAGCAGCCAGGGGGGCTCTGGGGCCAACGTCCTGACTTTC. It codes for CASSQGGSGANVLTF.

The sample holds one count of this clone. The chain uses TRBV9 and TRBJ1-2; 7 nucleotides align to TRBD1. Unmatched junction bases numbered 3, after V lost 4 bases and J lost 0 bases. CDR1 is SGDLS and CDR2 is YYNGEE in the germline V gene. The CDR3 consists of 14 residues. The CDR3 reads CASSPGQANYGYTF. In DNA form, the CDR3 reads TGTGCCAGCAGCCCCGGACAGGCTAACTATGGCTACACCTTC.

The gene calls are TRBV7-6 and TRBJ1-1, with TRBD1 identical over 7 bases. The CDR3 sequence is 14 residues long. Losses at the gene ends were 3 bases for V and 4 bases for J; bases not matched to a gene: 5. The germline gives CDR1 SGHVS, CDR2 FNYEAQ. The CDR3 region is CASSLSPGGTEAFF. Written as DNA, the CDR3 is TGTGCCAGCAGCTTGTCTCCAGGGGGCACTGAAGCTTTCTTT.

The chain recombines TRBV7-2 with TRBJ1-6; TRBD1 agrees at 10 bases. Germline V lookup: CDR1 SGHTA, CDR2 FQGNSA. V was pared by 3 bases and J by 9 bases, with 5 bases of the junction left unmatched. The CDR3 loop spans 15 amino acids. The CDR3 DNA reads TGTGCCAGCAGCTTCCGGACAGGGGGAATTTCACCCCTCCACTTT. This codes for CASSFRTGGISPLHF.

The V call is TRBV28, the J call TRBJ1-3; the D is unclear. Deletions cut 1 base from V and 0 bases from J, with 13 bases between. CDR1 is MDHEN and CDR2 is SYDVKM in the germline V gene. The CDR3 contains 17 residues. CDR3 region: CASSLSPDRLSGNTIYF. The CDR3 DNA is TGTGCCAGCAGTTTATCTCCCGATCGCCTCTCTGGAAACACCATATATTTT.